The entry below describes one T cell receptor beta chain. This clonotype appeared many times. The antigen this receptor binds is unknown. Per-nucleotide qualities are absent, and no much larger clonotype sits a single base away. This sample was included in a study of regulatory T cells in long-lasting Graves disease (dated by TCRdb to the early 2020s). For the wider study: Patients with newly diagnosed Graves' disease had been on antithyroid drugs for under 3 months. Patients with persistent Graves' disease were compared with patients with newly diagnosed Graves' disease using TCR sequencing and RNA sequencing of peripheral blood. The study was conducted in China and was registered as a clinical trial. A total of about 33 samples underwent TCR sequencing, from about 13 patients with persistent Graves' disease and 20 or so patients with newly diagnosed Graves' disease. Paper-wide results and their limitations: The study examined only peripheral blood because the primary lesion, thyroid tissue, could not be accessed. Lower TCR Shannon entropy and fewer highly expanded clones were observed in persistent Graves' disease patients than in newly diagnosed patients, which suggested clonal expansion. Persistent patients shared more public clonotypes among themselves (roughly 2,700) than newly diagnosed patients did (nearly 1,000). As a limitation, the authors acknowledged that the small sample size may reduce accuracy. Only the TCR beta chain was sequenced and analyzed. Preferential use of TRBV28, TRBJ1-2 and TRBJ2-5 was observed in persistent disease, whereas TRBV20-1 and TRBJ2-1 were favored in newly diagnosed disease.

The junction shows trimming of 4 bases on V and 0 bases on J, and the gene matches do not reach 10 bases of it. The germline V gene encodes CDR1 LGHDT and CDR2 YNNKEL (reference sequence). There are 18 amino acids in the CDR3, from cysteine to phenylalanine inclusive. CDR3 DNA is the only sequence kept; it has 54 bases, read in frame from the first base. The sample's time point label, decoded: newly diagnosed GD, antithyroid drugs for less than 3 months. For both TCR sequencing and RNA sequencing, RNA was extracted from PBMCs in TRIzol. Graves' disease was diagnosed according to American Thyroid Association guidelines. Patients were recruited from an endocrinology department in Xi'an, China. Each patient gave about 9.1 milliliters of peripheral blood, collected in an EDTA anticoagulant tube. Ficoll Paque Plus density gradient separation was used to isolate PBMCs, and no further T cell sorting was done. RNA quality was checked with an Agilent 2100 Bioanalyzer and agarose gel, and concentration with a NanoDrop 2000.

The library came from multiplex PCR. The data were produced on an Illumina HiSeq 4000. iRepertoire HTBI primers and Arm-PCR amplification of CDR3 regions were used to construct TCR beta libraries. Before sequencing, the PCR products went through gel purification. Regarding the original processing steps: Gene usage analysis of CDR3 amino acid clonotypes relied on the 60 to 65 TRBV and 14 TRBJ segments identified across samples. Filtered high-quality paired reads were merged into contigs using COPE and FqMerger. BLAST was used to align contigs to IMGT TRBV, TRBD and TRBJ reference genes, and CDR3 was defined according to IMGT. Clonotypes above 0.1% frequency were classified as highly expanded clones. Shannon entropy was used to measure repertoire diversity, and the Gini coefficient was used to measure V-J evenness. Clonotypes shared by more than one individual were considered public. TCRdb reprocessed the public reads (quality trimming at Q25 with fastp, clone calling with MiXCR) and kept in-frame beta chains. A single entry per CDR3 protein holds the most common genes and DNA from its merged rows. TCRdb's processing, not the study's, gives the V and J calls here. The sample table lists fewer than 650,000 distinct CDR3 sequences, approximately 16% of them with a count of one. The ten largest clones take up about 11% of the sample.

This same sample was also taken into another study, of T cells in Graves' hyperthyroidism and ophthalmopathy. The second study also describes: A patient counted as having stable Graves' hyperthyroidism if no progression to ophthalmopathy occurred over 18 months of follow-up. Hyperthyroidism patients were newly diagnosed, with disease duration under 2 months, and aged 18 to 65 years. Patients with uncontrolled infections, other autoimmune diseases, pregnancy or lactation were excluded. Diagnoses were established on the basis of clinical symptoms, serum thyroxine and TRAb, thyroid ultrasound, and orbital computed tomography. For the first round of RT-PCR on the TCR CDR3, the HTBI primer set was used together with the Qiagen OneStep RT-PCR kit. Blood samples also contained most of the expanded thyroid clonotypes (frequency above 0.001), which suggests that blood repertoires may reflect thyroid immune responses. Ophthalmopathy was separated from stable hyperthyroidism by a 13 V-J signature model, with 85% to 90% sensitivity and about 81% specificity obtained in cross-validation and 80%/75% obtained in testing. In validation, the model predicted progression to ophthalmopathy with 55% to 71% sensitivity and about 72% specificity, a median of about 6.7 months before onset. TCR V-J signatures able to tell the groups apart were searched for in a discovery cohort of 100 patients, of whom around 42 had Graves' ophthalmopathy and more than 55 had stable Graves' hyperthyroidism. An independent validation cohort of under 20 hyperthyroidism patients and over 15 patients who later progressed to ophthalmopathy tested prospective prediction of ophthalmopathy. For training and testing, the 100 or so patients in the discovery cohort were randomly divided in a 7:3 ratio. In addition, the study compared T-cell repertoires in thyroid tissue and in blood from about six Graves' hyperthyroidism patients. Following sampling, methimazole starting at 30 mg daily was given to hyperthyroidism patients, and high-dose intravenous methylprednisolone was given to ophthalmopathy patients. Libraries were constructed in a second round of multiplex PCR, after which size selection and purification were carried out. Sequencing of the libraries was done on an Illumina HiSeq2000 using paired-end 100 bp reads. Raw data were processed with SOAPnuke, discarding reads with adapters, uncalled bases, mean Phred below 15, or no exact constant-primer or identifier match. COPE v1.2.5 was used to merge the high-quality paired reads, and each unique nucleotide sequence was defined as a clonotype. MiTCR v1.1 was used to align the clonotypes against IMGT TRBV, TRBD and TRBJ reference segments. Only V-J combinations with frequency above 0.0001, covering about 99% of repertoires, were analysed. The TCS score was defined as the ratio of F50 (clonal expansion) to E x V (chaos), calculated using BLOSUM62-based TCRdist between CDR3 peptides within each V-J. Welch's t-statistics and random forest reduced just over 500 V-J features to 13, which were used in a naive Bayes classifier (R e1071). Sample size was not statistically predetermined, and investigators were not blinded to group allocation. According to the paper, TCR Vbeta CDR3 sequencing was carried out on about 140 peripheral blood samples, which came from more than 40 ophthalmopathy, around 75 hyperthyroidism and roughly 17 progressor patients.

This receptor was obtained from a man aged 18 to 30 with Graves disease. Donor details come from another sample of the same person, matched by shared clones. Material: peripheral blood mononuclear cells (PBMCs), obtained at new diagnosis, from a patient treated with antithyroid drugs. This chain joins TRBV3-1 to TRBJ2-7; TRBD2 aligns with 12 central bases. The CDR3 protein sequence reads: CASSPGLAGLLNSYEQYF. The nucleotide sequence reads TGTGCCAGCAGCCCCGGACTAGCGGGACTCTTAAACTCCTACGAGCAGTACTTC.